Below, 29 T cell receptor beta chains from the same sample are listed, as sequenced in a study of monozygotic twins with inflammatory bowel disease. TCRdb reanalyzed the 5' RACE reads and collapses them to one entry per CDR3 protein, without DNA. This sample's table has more than 300,000 distinct CDR3 sequences. The sequenced sample was blood. The source of these receptors is a human donor with ulcerative colitis or Crohn's disease, or a healthy co-twin of an affected twin (not recorded which).

The chain links TRBV7-9 to TRBJ2-1; TCRdb proposes TRBD1, but this gene call is untestable without DNA. Germline V gives CDR1 SEHNR, CDR2 FQNEAQ (reference sequence). This CDR3 is built from 15 residues. The CDR3 reads CASSSPGTGRNEQFF.

The chain combines TRBV4-1 with TRBJ2-2; TCRdb proposes TRBD1, but this gene call is untestable without DNA. Germline CDR1 reads MGHRA; CDR2 reads YSYEKL. The CDR3 loop spans 16 amino acids. CDR3 region: CASSQFPRGTSGELFF.

The V gene is TRBV6-5, the J gene TRBJ1-5. The length of the CDR3 is 15 residues. Germline CDR1 MNHEY, CDR2 SVGAGI. The CDR3 loop is CASSSTSYSNQPQHF.

This chain links TRBV5-6 with TRBJ1-2. This CDR3 has 14 residues. Germline assignment: CDR1 SGHDT and CDR2 YYEEEE. CDR3 loop: CASSLRVPLGGYTF.

The V gene is TRBV5-1, the J gene TRBJ2-1; TCRdb proposes TRBD1, but this gene call is untestable without DNA. Germline V gene sequence: CDR1 SGHRS, CDR2 YFSETQ. The CDR3 loop spans 14 amino acids. The CDR3 sequence is CASSTGQGHNEQFF. Full variable domain (rest looked up from reference TRBV5-1 and TRBJ2-1): KAGVTQTPRYLIKTRGQQVTLSCSPISGHRSVSWYQQTPGQGLQFLFEYFSETQRNKGNFPGRFSGRQFSNSRSEMNVSTLELGDSALYLCASSTGQGHNEQFFGPGTRLTVL.

This chain links TRBV28 with TRBJ2-1; TCRdb returns TRBD1, unconfirmable since there is no DNA. Germline lookup yields CDR1 MDHEN and CDR2 SYDVKM. The CDR3 totals 15 residues. This chain's CDR3 is CASSRTGEYYNEQFF.

The chain has TRBV4-3 and TRBJ2-1; with no DNA, the TCRdb D assignment of TRBD1 cannot be verified. Germline V gene data show CDR1 as LGHNA and CDR2 as YSLEER. This CDR3 spans 13 amino acids. CDR3 sequence: CASSQATGNEQFF.

V and J are TRBV11-2 and TRBJ2-5; TCRdb's D gene call, TRBD2, goes unchecked for lack of DNA. The CDR3 is 17 amino acids. Looked up from germline, CDR1 is SGHAT and CDR2 is FQNNGV. CDR3 sequence reads: CASSIMGSGGTVETQYF. Filled out from reference TRBV11-2 and TRBJ2-5, the complete variable domain reads EAGVAQSPRYKIIEKRQSVAFWCNPISGHATLYWYQQILGQGPKLLIQFQNNGVVDDSQLPKDRFSAERLKGVDSTLKIQPAKLEDSAVYLCASSIMGSGGTVETQYFGPGTRLLVL.

The rearrangement links TRBV20-1 to TRBJ2-5. Germline V lookup: CDR1 DFQATT, CDR2 SNEGSKA (reference sequence). This CDR3 has 11 residues. The CDR3: CSASWRETQYF.

The rearrangement joins TRBV7-9 to TRBJ1-4; the D gene TCRdb calls, TRBD1, cannot be checked with no DNA. This CDR3 is 15 amino acids long. Germline V gene data show CDR1 as SEHNR and CDR2 as FQNEAQ (reference sequence). CDR3 protein: CASSFRTGTGEKLFF.

V and J are TRBV15 and TRBJ2-1. The germline V gene encodes CDR1 LNHNV and CDR2 YYDKDF (reference sequence). The CDR3 spans 15 residues. This chain's CDR3 is CATSRVGNSYNEQFF.

The V gene is TRBV4-3, the J gene TRBJ2-2. CDR3 length equals 16 residues. The V gene's germline CDR1 is LGHNA and CDR2 YSLEER. CDR3: CASSQDGWENTGELFF.

The chain carries TRBV18 and TRBJ2-3. Germline CDR1 is KGHSH and CDR2 is LQKENI. The CDR3 is 16 residues long. The CDR3 is CASSPIMGFPTDTQYF. Full variable domain (remainder filled in from reference TRBV18 and TRBJ2-3): NAGVMQNPRHLVRRRGQEARLRCSPMKGHSHVYWYRQLPEEGLKFMVYLQKENIIDESGMPKERFSAEFPKEGPSILRIQQVVRGDSAAYFCASSPIMGFPTDTQYFGPGTRLTVL.

The chain joins TRBV7-2 to TRBJ2-2; TCRdb proposes TRBD1, but this gene call is untestable without DNA. Looked up from germline, CDR1 is SGHTA and CDR2 is FQGNSA. The CDR3 is made up of 15 amino acids. CDR3 amino acids: CASSLADRTGGELFF.

CDR3 loop: CASSPWTGPNNEQFF. This chain joins TRBV18 and TRBJ2-1; TCRdb returns TRBD1, unconfirmable since there is no DNA. The CDR3 spans 15 residues. Per germline, CDR1 KGHSH and CDR2 LQKENI.

The rearrangement links TRBV5-1 to TRBJ1-2; TCRdb's D gene call, TRBD1, goes unchecked for lack of DNA. CDR1 and CDR2 from the germline V gene are SGHRS and YFSETQ. This CDR3 is 14 amino acids long. This CDR3 is CASSLEQGTYGYTF. Full variable domain (missing parts from reference TRBV5-1 and TRBJ1-2): KAGVTQTPRYLIKTRGQQVTLSCSPISGHRSVSWYQQTPGQGLQFLFEYFSETQRNKGNFPGRFSGRQFSNSRSEMNVSTLELGDSALYLCASSLEQGTYGYTFGSGTRLTVV.

The V call is TRBV5-1, the J call TRBJ2-7. This CDR3 contains 12 residues. Per the germline V gene, CDR1 is SGHRS and CDR2 is YFSETQ. This CDR3 is CASSLVPYEQYF.

The chain employs TRBV30 and TRBJ2-6. The CDR3 length is 16 residues. The germline CDR1 and CDR2 sequences are GTSNPN and SVGIG (reference sequence). CDR3 loop: CAWSGVQGSGANVLTF.

This chain connects TRBV19 to TRBJ2-2; the D call from TCRdb, TRBD2, cannot be confirmed without DNA. This CDR3 is 15 amino acids long. Germline CDR1 LNHDA, CDR2 SQIVND (reference sequence). CDR3 residues: CASSMLDLRSGELFF.

The rearrangement links TRBV19 to TRBJ2-7; TCRdb designates TRBD1, a call that cannot be tested without DNA. Germline loops: CDR1 LNHDA, CDR2 SQIVND (reference sequence). CDR3 size: 14 residues. The CDR3 spells CASSLPGGAYEQYF.

This chain connects TRBV20-1 to TRBJ2-3; TCRdb designates TRBD2, a call that cannot be tested without DNA. This CDR3 has 17 amino acids. Germline CDR1 and CDR2: DFQATT and SNEGSKA (reference sequence). The CDR3 spells CSAKLFWRAAGADTQYF.

This chain links TRBV11-2 with TRBJ1-2. From germline, CDR1 is SGHAT and CDR2 FQNNGV. This CDR3 contains 13 residues. The chain's CDR3 is CASSHPPGNGYTF. Complete variable domain (other parts from reference TRBV11-2 and TRBJ1-2): EAGVAQSPRYKIIEKRQSVAFWCNPISGHATLYWYQQILGQGPKLLIQFQNNGVVDDSQLPKDRFSAERLKGVDSTLKIQPAKLEDSAVYLCASSHPPGNGYTFGSGTRLTVV.

The J gene is TRBJ2-7, the V gene TRBV12-3 or TRBV12-4; with no DNA, the TCRdb D assignment of TRBD1 cannot be verified. The CDR3 loop spans 14 amino acids. The CDR3 spells CASSPRQGTVEQYF.

V is TRBV3-1 and J is TRBJ1-2; the D call from TCRdb, TRBD1, cannot be confirmed without DNA. Germline CDR1 reads LGHDT; CDR2 reads YNNKEL (reference sequence). The CDR3 loop spans 14 amino acids. The CDR3 loop is CASSQVTGSYGYTF.

The chain couples TRBV3-1 to TRBJ2-7; the TCRdb call, TRBD1, lacks DNA for checking. Per germline, CDR1 LGHDT and CDR2 YNNKEL (reference sequence). The CDR3 spans 14 residues. CDR3 amino acids: CASSQDAPGYEQYF.

The J gene is TRBJ2-5, the V gene TRBV7-2; the D call from TCRdb, TRBD2, cannot be confirmed without DNA. This CDR3 region has 16 residues. Germline V gene lookup returns CDR1 SGHTA and CDR2 FQGNSA. CDR3 region: CASSLVGLATQETQYF.

The chain joins TRBV2 to TRBJ2-3; as DNA is missing, the TRBD1 call by TCRdb cannot be tested. CDR3 length equals 14 residues. From germline, CDR1 is SNHLY and CDR2 FYNNEI. The CDR3 sequence is CASMGRTGGNTQYF.

The rearrangement uses TRBV6-5 and TRBJ2-7. Germline CDR1 and CDR2: MNHEY and SVGAGI. The CDR3 covers 16 residues. CDR3 sequence: CASSYEIGHLSYEQYF.

V usage is TRBV5-5 and J usage is TRBJ1-6. Germline loops: CDR1 SGHKS, CDR2 YYEKEE (reference sequence). This CDR3 is 15 amino acids long. The CDR3 protein is CASSLEVASYPPLHF.